A single sample is the source of the 29 T cell receptor beta chains below, sequenced in a study of cytomegalovirus exposure and HLA in healthy donors. The PCR was carried out with 60 Vbeta primers and 13 Jbeta primers. Measured with immunoSEQ multiplex PCR; TCRdb has only the in-frame clones, and not every one. The sample lists approximately 210,000 clones; about 87% were seen once. Input material: PBMCs. The source is a woman aged 18-29 years in good health and CMV-seronegative.

This clone was seen a handful of times. This chain links TRBV30 with TRBJ2-7; a weak D match, TRBD1 (5 bases). Trimming took 3 bases from V and 3 from J, leaving 21 bases between them. Germline V lookup: CDR1 GTSNPN, CDR2 SVGIG (reference sequence). The CDR3 runs 16 residues. The CDR3 loop is CAWSKGWGSDLYEQYF. The CDR3 DNA is TGTGCCTGGAGCAAGGGGTGGGGCAGTGATCTCTACGAGCAGTACTTC.

Only one count was recorded for this clone. The rearrangement uses TRBV7-9 and TRBJ2-6; a possible D gene is TRBD1 (5 bases). Germline lookup yields CDR1 SEHNR and CDR2 FQNEAQ (reference sequence). The CDR3 contains 15 residues. Trimming left V 7 bases short and J 1 base short, with 11 bases between. In nucleotides, the CDR3 is TGTGCCAGCACCCATCCAGGGTCTGGGGCCAACGTCCTGACTTTC. Its translation: CASTHPGSGANVLTF. Supplemented by reference TRBV7-9 and TRBJ2-6, the full variable domain reads DTGVSQNPRHKITKRGQNVTFRCDPISEHNRLYWYRQTLGQGPEFLTYFQNEAQLEKSRLLSDRFSAERPKGSFSTLEIQRTEQGDSAMYLCASTHPGSGANVLTFGAGSRLTVL.

The chain recombines TRBV25-1 with TRBJ2-7; D not certain. There are 11 residues in the CDR3. V dropped 6 bases and J dropped 2 bases, with 5 bases sitting between them. Germline assignment: CDR1 MGHDK and CDR2 SYGVNS. The DNA of the CDR3 is TGTGCCAGCAGCCAGGCCTACGAGCAGTACTTC. Amino acid sequence: CASSQAYEQYF.

This chain joins TRBV30 and TRBJ1-5; D is undetermined. This CDR3 region has 14 residues. Trimming took 5 bases from V and 7 from J, leaving 18 bases between them. Germline V gene sequence: CDR1 GTSNPN, CDR2 SVGIG (reference sequence). The CDR3: CAWGVGGPRQPQHF. CDR3 sequence (DNA): TGTGCCTGGGGAGTAGGCGGTCCTAGGCAGCCCCAGCATTTT.

This chain links TRBV4-1 with TRBJ1-2; TRBD1 might be the D (5 bases). This CDR3 is built from 15 residues. The V end lost 0 bases, the J end lost 10 bases, and 18 bases lay between the germline ends. Germline CDR1 is MGHRA and CDR2 is YSYEKL. The CDR3, as DNA: TGCGCCAGCAGCCAAGAAAGTAGCTGGACACCCGTCTACACCTTC. It encodes CASSQESSWTPVYTF.

The chain joins TRBV29-1 to TRBJ2-1; 13 bases fit TRBD2. From germline, CDR1 is SQVTM and CDR2 ANQGSEA. There are 13 residues in the CDR3. V shed 4 bases and J 9 bases; nucleotides not matched to a gene: 3. The CDR3 sequence: CSVVGLAGVEQFF. The CDR3 nucleotides read TGCAGCGTTGTCGGACTAGCGGGAGTTGAGCAGTTCTTC.

V and J are TRBV6-1 and TRBJ2-7; D is unclear. This CDR3 has 14 residues. The germline CDR1 and CDR2 sequences are MNHNS and SASEGT. The germline V and J ends were trimmed by 7 bases and 7 bases, with 20 bases remaining between them. The CDR3 is CASTASGLPWEQYF. CDR3 nucleotide sequence: TGTGCCAGCACCGCTTCAGGTCTACCGTGGGAGCAGTACTTC.

V usage is TRBV2 and J usage is TRBJ1-1; weak D call: TRBD1 (6 bases). The CDR3 covers 10 residues. Germline assignment: CDR1 SNHLY and CDR2 FYNNEI. V was clipped by 8 bases and J by 11 bases, with 12 bases between them. DNA of the CDR3: TGTGCCAGCGCGGGGGCGAGGGCTTTCTTT. Encoded protein: CASAGARAFF.

This clone was picked up one time. The J gene is TRBJ1-3, the V gene TRBV19; D is uncertain. Germline CDR1 and CDR2: LNHDA and SQIVND (reference sequence). V was shortened by 5 bases and J by 0 bases, with 8 bases between the two germline ends. The CDR3 is made up of 14 amino acids. CDR3 residues: CASSVQFSGNTIYF. CDR3 DNA sequence: TGTGCCAGTAGTGTACAGTTCTCTGGAAACACCATATATTTT.

V is TRBV7-2 and J is TRBJ1-5; D gene ambiguous. Germline lookup yields CDR1 SGHTA and CDR2 FQGNSA. Deletions cut 5 bases from V and 5 bases from J, with 10 bases between. This CDR3 is built from 13 residues. As DNA, the CDR3 is TGTGCCAGCAGCGACCGACGGGATCAGCCCCAGCATTTT. Translating it yields CASSDRRDQPQHF.

The rearrangement uses TRBV6-5 and TRBJ2-5; a weak D match, TRBD1 (5 bases). There are 14 residues in the CDR3. V was cut by 6 bases and J by 1 base, with 12 bases left in between. The germline V gene encodes CDR1 MNHEY and CDR2 SVGAGI. Here the CDR3 reads CASSQQGGQETQYF. The CDR3 bases are TGTGCCAGCAGCCAGCAGGGTGGCCAAGAGACCCAGTACTTC.

V is TRBV5-1 and J is TRBJ2-1, with 7 bases lining up with TRBD1. J lost 0 bases, V lost 4 bases, and 1 base had no gene match. This CDR3 is 14 amino acids long. Germline values: CDR1 SGHRS, CDR2 YFSETQ. CDR3 protein: CASSRDSSYNEQFF. The CDR3 DNA sequence: TGCGCCAGCAGCAGGGACAGCTCCTACAATGAGCAGTTCTTC. Drawing the rest from reference TRBV5-1 and TRBJ2-1, the complete variable domain is KAGVTQTPRYLIKTRGQQVTLSCSPISGHRSVSWYQQTPGQGLQFLFEYFSETQRNKGNFPGRFSGRQFSNSRSEMNVSTLELGDSALYLCASSRDSSYNEQFFGPGTRLTVL.

A remark on this clone: Other DNA sequences within the sample encode an identical CDR3. The chain joins TRBV14 to TRBJ1-1; 9 bases are shared with TRBD1. This CDR3 contains 14 residues. Germline CDR1 reads SGHDN; CDR2 reads FVKESK. Trimming removed 3 bases from V and 10 bases from J; junction bases left unmatched: 9. CDR3 protein: CASSQPGQGGGAFF. DNA for the CDR3: TGTGCCAGCAGCCAGCCGGGACAGGGCGGCGGAGCTTTCTTT.

This clone was seen more than once but under ten times. The chain is built from TRBV18 and TRBJ1-4; the match to TRBD1 covers 8 bases. V was pared by 5 bases and J by 8 bases, with 7 bases of the junction left unmatched. The germline V gene encodes CDR1 KGHSH and CDR2 LQKENI. The CDR3 totals 14 residues. The CDR3 spells CASSLGQGEEKLFF. CDR3 in DNA: TGTGCCAGCTCATTAGGACAGGGAGAGGAAAAACTGTTTTTT.

The rearrangement uses TRBV11-2 and TRBJ2-1, with a weak D call TRBD2 (6 bases). This CDR3 comprises 16 residues. V was clipped by 5 bases and J by 0 bases, with 14 bases between them. Germline V gene sequence: CDR1 SGHAT, CDR2 FQNNGV. The CDR3 DNA follows: TGTGCCAGCAGCCATGCACGGGGGAGCTCCTACAATGAGCAGTTCTTC. It translates to CASSHARGSSYNEQFF. The full variable domain, rest sourced from reference TRBV11-2 and TRBJ2-1, is EAGVAQSPRYKIIEKRQSVAFWCNPISGHATLYWYQQILGQGPKLLIQFQNNGVVDDSQLPKDRFSAERLKGVDSTLKIQPAKLEDSAVYLCASSHARGSSYNEQFFGPGTRLTVL.

The chain recombines TRBV5-1 with TRBJ1-6; TRBD1 might be the D (5 bases). The CDR3 length is 14 residues. Trimming left V 0 bases short and J 8 bases short, with 9 bases between. CDR1 and CDR2 (germline): SGHRS, YFSETQ. CDR3 in DNA: TGCGCCAGCAGCTTGGCCGGGGGGGATTCACCCCTCCACTTT. It is translated as CASSLAGGDSPLHF.

The rearrangement links TRBV7-9 to TRBJ1-2, with unresolved D. The CDR3 extends over 13 amino acids. V dropped 1 base and J dropped 8 bases, with 11 bases sitting between them. CDR1 SEHNR and CDR2 FQNEAQ come from the germline V gene (reference sequence). The CDR3 DNA sequence: TGTGCCAGCAGCTTAGTAGGCGGCGGGGGCTACACCTTC. Translating it yields CASSLVGGGGYTF.

V is TRBV5-1 and J is TRBJ2-4; TRBD2 is a possible D gene (6 bases). The CDR3 runs to 15 residues. V was trimmed by 0 bases and J by 4 bases, leaving 11 bases between them. Germline V gives CDR1 SGHRS, CDR2 YFSETQ. This CDR3 is CASSLVGGMKNIQYF. CDR3 bases: TGCGCCAGCAGCTTGGTGGGGGGAATGAAAAACATTCAGTACTTC. Filled out from reference TRBV5-1 and TRBJ2-4, the complete variable domain reads KAGVTQTPRYLIKTRGQQVTLSCSPISGHRSVSWYQQTPGQGLQFLFEYFSETQRNKGNFPGRFSGRQFSNSRSEMNVSTLELGDSALYLCASSLVGGMKNIQYFGAGTRLSVL.

This chain joins TRBV27 and TRBJ2-1, with TRBD2 identical over 10 bases. The CDR3 loop spans 17 amino acids. V lost 3 bases to trimming and J lost 15 bases; unmatched junction nucleotides: 20. Germline V gene sequence: CDR1 MNHEY, CDR2 SMNVEV (reference sequence). The CDR3 sequence is CASSLRRNSGGAGGWFF. Written as DNA, the CDR3 is TGTGCCAGCAGTTTGAGGAGAAACAGCGGGGGGGCCGGGGGATGGTTCTTC.

This clone has only a few counts. This chain links TRBV6-4 with TRBJ1-4, with 9 bases matching TRBD1. CDR1 MRHNA and CDR2 SNTAGT come from the germline V gene. Unmatched junction bases numbered 8, after V lost 8 bases and J lost 7 bases. CDR3 size: 14 residues. CDR3 residues: CASELDRGSEKLFF. CDR3 nucleotides: TGTGCCAGCGAATTGGACAGGGGTAGTGAAAAACTGTTTTTT.

The J gene is TRBJ2-7, the V gene TRBV30; tentative D call: TRBD2 (6 bases). Per germline, CDR1 GTSNPN and CDR2 SVGIG (reference sequence). The CDR3 contains 13 residues. The V end was cut by 0 bases, the J end by 5 bases, with 11 bases between. The CDR3 bases are TGTGCCTGGAGTGTGGGCGGGGCGGACGAGCAGTACTTC. Its translation: CAWSVGGADEQYF.

The gene calls are TRBV27 and TRBJ2-1; TRBD2 might be the D (5 bases). Trimming removed 8 bases from V and 3 bases from J, with 14 bases in between. The CDR3 is 14 residues long. Germline-derived CDR1 and CDR2 are MNHEY and SMNVEV (reference sequence). Written as DNA, the CDR3 is TGTGCCAGCTACCCGAGCGGTTTCTACAATGAGCAGTTCTTC. Its protein product is CASYPSGFYNEQFF.

J is TRBJ2-1 and V is TRBV5-6, with D uncertain. CDR3 length: 14 residues. V lost 2 bases and J lost 4, with 10 bases in between. Germline V gene lookup returns CDR1 SGHDT and CDR2 YYEEEE. The CDR3 nucleotides are TGTGCCAGCAGCTTCTACCCCATATACAATGAGCAGTTCTTC. Its translation: CASSFYPIYNEQFF.

The chain couples TRBV13 to TRBJ1-4, with 8 nucleotides matching TRBD1. With 5 bases clipped from V and 8 bases from J, the junction kept 10 bases outside the gene matches. Germline CDR1 and CDR2: PRHDT and FYEKMQ (reference sequence). The CDR3 loop spans 15 amino acids. CDR3 nucleotides: TGTGCCAGCAGCCAAACCGGACAGGGACGGGAAAAACTGTTTTTT. Translating gives CASSQTGQGREKLFF.

The V and J genes are TRBV18 and TRBJ1-5; D ambiguous. This CDR3 region has 14 residues. The germline V gene has CDR1 KGHSH and CDR2 LQKENI. Trimming stripped 3 bases from V and 0 bases from J, with 6 bases between. The chain's CDR3 is CASSPRPSNQPQHF. In DNA, the CDR3 is TGTGCCAGCTCACCGCGGCCTAGCAATCAGCCCCAGCATTTT.

This clone was recorded once. This chain connects TRBV5-1 to TRBJ1-2; 11 nucleotides line up with TRBD1. Looked up from germline, CDR1 is SGHRS and CDR2 is YFSETQ. V dropped 4 bases and J dropped 4; count of bases not matched to a gene: 6. This CDR3 contains 15 residues. In DNA, the CDR3 is TGCGCCAGCAGCGCCGGACAGGGGGCTGGCTATGGCTACACCTTC. This translates into CASSAGQGAGYGYTF.

As to this clone: The same CDR3 is also encoded by other DNA sequences in this sample. The J gene is TRBJ2-1, the V gene TRBV5-1, with a weak D call TRBD1 (5 bases). V shed 0 bases and J shed 1 base, with 8 bases lying between them. Germline assignment: CDR1 SGHRS and CDR2 YFSETQ. This CDR3 is built from 15 residues. CDR3 residues: CASSLGQGSYNEQFF. The DNA for the CDR3 is TGCGCCAGCAGCTTGGGTCAGGGTTCCTACAATGAGCAGTTCTTC.

V and J are TRBV4-1 and TRBJ1-1; no firm D call. V was trimmed by 3 bases and J by 1 base, leaving 9 bases between them. Germline CDR1 reads MGHRA; CDR2 reads YSYEKL. The CDR3 has 14 amino acids. CDR3 in amino acids: CASSHTTGNTEAFF. The CDR3 nucleotides are TGCGCCAGCAGCCACACGACGGGGAACACTGAAGCTTTCTTT.

The chain carries TRBV7-8 and TRBJ2-7, with D possibly TRBD1 on 6 matching bases. The V gene lost 5 bases and the J gene lost 2 bases, with 16 bases spanning the gap. This CDR3 is 15 amino acids long. Germline V gene lookup returns CDR1 SGHVS and CDR2 FQNEAQ. For the CDR3, the DNA is TGTGCCAGCAGCCCAACCAGGGGTATCCCCTACGAGCAGTACTTC. It specifies CASSPTRGIPYEQYF.